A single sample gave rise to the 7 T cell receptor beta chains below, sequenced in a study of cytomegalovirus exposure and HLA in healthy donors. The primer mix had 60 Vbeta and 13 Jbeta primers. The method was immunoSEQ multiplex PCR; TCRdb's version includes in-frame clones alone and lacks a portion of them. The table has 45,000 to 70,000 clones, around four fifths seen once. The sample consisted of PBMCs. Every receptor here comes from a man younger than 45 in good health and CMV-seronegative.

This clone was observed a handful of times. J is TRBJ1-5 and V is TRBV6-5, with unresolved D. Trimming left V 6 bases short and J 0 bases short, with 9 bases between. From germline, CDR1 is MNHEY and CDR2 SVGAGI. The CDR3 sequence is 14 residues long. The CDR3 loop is CASSQTYSNQPQHF. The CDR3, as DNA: TGTGCCAGCAGCCAAACTTATAGCAATCAGCCCCAGCATTTT.

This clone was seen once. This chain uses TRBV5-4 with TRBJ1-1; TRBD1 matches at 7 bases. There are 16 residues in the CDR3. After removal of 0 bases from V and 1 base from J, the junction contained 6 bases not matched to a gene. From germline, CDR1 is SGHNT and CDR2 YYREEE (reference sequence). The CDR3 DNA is TGTGCCAGCAGCTTGGGGGGTAACAGGGGGAACACTGAAGCTTTCTTT. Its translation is CASSLGGNRGNTEAFF.

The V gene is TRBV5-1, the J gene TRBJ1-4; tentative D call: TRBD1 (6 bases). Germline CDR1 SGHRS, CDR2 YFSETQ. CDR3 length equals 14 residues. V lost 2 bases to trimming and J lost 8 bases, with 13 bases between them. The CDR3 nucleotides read TGCGCCAGCAGCTTTTCAGGGGTGGGGGAAAAACTGTTTTTT. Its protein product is CASSFSGVGEKLFF.

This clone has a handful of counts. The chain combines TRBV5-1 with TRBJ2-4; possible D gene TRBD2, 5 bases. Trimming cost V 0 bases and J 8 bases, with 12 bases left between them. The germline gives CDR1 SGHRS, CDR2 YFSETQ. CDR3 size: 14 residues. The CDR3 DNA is TGCGCCAGCAGCTTGGGTGGCGTGGAGGACATTCAGTACTTC. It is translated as CASSLGGVEDIQYF.

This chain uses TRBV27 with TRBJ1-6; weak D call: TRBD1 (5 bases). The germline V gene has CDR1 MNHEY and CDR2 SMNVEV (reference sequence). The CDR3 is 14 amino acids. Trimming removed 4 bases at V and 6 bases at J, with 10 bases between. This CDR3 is CASSWGEANSPLHF. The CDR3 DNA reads TGTGCCAGCAGTTGGGGGGAGGCTAATTCACCCCTCCACTTT.

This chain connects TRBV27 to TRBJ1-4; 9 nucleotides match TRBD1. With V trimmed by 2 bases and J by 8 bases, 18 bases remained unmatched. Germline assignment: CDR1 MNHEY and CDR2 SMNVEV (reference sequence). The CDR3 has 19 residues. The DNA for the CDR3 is TGTGCCAGCAGTTTAGGAACAGGGGGCGCGGGCGGAATCCGGGAAAAACTGTTTTTT. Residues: CASSLGTGGAGGIREKLFF.

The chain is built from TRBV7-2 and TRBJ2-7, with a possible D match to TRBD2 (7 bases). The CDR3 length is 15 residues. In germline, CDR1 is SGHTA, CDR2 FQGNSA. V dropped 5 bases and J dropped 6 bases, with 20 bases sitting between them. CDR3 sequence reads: CASSPGGQGRAEQYF. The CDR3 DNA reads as TGTGCCAGCAGCCCGGGGGGCCAAGGGAGGGCCGAGCAGTACTTC.